This T cell receptor (beta chain) was found in a study of shared clonotypes between healthy human individuals. DNA at approximately 200 ng, 25,000 to 35,000 T cell genomes, went into sorted-subset replicate PCRs. Some clones are missing from TCRdb's copy, which holds only in-frame ones; the method was immunoSEQ multiplex PCR. The table includes about 2.4 million clones, more than 85% detected once. A remark on this clone: Its antigen is unknown.

Study-level findings and limits: Approximately 5.4% of naive CD4 clonotypes were common to several donors.

The V gene lost 3 bases and the J gene lost 4 bases, with 12 bases spanning the gap. This CDR3 has 13 amino acids. The germline V gene has CDR1 SQVTM and CDR2 ANQGSEA. This chain joins TRBV29-1 and TRBJ2-5; D unresolved. The clonotype originates from a man younger than 35 in good health. Some clones in this sample may be carry-over from other donors' samples. The sample taken for sequencing was naive CD4+ T cells from PBMCs. This sample's subset: CD45RA+ positively selected. CDR3 region: CSVEGTFLETQYF. DNA of the CDR3: TGCAGCGTTGAGGGTACTTTCTTAGAGACCCAGTACTTC.